This T cell receptor beta chain was sequenced for a study of blood T cell repertoires in COVID-19. Recruits, aged roughly 18 to 89 years, lived in 24 US areas. Generated by immunoSEQ multiplex PCR, the TCRdb table keeps only in-frame clones and is missing some. The sample includes around 190,000 clones, about 88% of them seen just once. The sample comprised PBMCs or T cells enriched from blood (not recorded which). This TCR was recovered from a woman in her thirties who had recovered from COVID-19.

The CDR3 here is CASSLVYTGELFF. Written as DNA, the CDR3 is TGTGCCAGCAGCTTAGTATACACCGGGGAGCTGTTTTTT. The chain joins TRBV11-2 to TRBJ2-2; no firm D call. The length of the CDR3 is 13 residues. The germline V gene has CDR1 SGHAT and CDR2 FQNNGV. Deletions cut 1 base from V and 3 bases from J, with 3 bases between.